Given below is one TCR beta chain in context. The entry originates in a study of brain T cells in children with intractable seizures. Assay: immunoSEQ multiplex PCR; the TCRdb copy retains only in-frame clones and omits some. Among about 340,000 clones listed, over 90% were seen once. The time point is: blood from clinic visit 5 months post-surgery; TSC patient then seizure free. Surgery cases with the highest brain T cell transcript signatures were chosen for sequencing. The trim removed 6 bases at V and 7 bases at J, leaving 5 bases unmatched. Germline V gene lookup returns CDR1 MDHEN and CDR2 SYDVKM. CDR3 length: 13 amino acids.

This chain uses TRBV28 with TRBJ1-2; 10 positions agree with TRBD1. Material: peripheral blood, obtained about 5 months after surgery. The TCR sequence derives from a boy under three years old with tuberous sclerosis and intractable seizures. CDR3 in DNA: TGTGCCAGCAGCTTTGACAGGGGGCTTGGCTACACCTTC. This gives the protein CASSFDRGLGYTF.